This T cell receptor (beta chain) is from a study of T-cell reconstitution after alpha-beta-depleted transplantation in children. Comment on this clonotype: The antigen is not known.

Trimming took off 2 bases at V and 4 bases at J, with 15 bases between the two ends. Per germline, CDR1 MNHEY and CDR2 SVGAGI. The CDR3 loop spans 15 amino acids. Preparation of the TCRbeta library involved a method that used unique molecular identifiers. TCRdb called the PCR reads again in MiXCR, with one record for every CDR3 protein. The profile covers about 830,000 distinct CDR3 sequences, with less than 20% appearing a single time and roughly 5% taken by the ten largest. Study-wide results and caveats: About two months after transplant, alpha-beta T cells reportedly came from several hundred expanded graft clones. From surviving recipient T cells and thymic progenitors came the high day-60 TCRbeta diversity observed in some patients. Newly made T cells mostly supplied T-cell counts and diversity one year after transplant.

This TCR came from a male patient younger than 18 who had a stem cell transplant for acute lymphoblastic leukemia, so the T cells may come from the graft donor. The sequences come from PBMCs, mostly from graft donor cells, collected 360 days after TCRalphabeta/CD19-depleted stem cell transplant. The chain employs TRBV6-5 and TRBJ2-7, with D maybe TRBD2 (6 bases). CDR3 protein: CASSYMAGIKYEQYF. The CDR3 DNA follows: TGTGCCAGCAGTTACATGGCGGGGATCAAGTACGAGCAGTACTTC.